The 4 T cell receptor beta chains below come from one sample, sequenced in a study of blood T cell repertoires in COVID-19. Libraries were prepared by immunoSEQ multiplex PCR; TCRdb keeps only in-frame clonotypes and omits some of them. Here the sample spans approximately 20,000 clones, 82% being singletons. Material: peripheral blood. The receptors come from a human donor in a cohort sampled during active COVID-19.

The rearrangement joins TRBV25-1 to TRBJ2-7; 9 nucleotides line up with TRBD1. In germline, CDR1 is MGHDK, CDR2 SYGVNS. This CDR3 region has 13 residues. J lost 3 bases, V lost 4 bases, and 1 base had no gene match. Here the CDR3 reads CASSGQGVYEQYF. In DNA, the CDR3 is TGTGCCAGCAGTGGACAGGGGGTCTACGAGCAGTACTTC.

This clone turned up a few times. This chain uses TRBV4-3 with TRBJ2-1; a possible D gene is TRBD2 (6 bases). The V end was cut by 1 base, the J end by 8 bases, with 15 bases between. In germline, CDR1 is LGHNA, CDR2 YSLEER. This CDR3 has 15 residues. CDR3 residues: CASSQGNGASDEQFF. CDR3 DNA: TGCGCCAGCAGCCAAGGAAATGGGGCTAGCGATGAGCAGTTCTTC.

This chain uses TRBV27 with TRBJ1-2, with a tentative D call TRBD1 (5 bases). Germline CDR1 reads MNHEY; CDR2 reads SMNVEV (reference sequence). The CDR3 has 13 residues. V lost 6 bases and J lost 8, with 16 bases in between. The DNA of the CDR3 is TGTGCCAGCAGCCCTAAGGGGTTCGACGGCTACACCTTC. Translated: CASSPKGFDGYTF.

The chain links TRBV6-5 to TRBJ2-2; weak D call: TRBD2 (6 bases). This CDR3 is built from 14 residues. The germline gives CDR1 MNHEY, CDR2 SVGAGI. V was trimmed by 5 bases and J by 3 bases, leaving 10 bases between them. CDR3 nucleotide sequence: TGTGCCAGCAGTATTGGAGGGGACACCGGGGAGCTGTTTTTT. It encodes CASSIGGDTGELFF.